This T cell receptor beta chain was sequenced during a study of Graves' ophthalmopathy and Graves' hyperthyroidism. For repertoire sequencing, the TCR beta CDR3 regions were amplified from RNA transcripts. An opening RT-PCR round employed HTBI primers and preceded a second-round multiplex PCR. MiXCR was run by TCRdb on the multiplex PCR reads, yielding one entry per CDR3 protein. The top ten clones hold roughly 7% of a sample with about 380,000 distinct CDR3 sequences, 15% of them seen once. Specimen: peripheral blood. This TCR was sampled from a young woman with stable Graves' hyperthyroidism.

The CDR3 nucleotides read TGTGCCAGTAGGGATAGGCTGAATCAGCCCCAGCATTTT. Its translation: CASRDRLNQPQHF. This chain links TRBV19 with TRBJ1-5, with D hard to call. The CDR3 is 13 residues long. V was cut by 6 bases and J by 4 bases, with 10 bases left in between. Germline V gene sequence: CDR1 LNHDA, CDR2 SQIVND (reference sequence).